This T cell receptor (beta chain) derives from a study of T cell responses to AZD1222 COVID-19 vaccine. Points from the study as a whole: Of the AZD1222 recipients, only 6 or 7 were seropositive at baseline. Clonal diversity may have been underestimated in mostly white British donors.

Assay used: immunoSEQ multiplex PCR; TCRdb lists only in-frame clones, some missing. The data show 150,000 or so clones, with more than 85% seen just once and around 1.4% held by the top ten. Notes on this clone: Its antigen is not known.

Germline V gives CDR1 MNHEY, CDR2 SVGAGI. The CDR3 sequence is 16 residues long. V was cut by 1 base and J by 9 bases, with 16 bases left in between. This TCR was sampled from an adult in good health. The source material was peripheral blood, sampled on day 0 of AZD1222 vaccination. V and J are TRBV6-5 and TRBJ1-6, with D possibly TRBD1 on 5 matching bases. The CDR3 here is CASSYWGNTRGSPLHF. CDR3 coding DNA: TGTGCCAGCAGTTACTGGGGGAATACAAGGGGTTCACCCCTCCACTTT.